This T cell receptor (beta chain) is from a study of blood T cells in healthy people across ages. The study's findings and limits: Older age went with lower TCR beta diversity per million T cells, in a roughly linear way.

Sample-barcoded 5' priming and a J-beta primer mix drove a second PCR of roughly 7 to 11 cycles. TCRdb re-analysed the 5' RACE reads in MiXCR, keeping a single row per CDR3 protein. The data show approximately 800,000 distinct CDR3 sequences, 30% to 45% seen once. Aged roughly 6 to 100, donors were systemically healthy Caucasians from Russia. This clonotype was observed a few times. Its antigen is unknown. This CDR3 region has 14 residues. Trimming shortened V by 4 bases and J by 6 bases, and 14 bases separated the two germline ends. Germline lookup yields CDR1 ENHRY and CDR2 SYGVKD. The sample comprised blood. This receptor was obtained from a man between 18 and 29 years old in good health. This chain joins TRBV10-3 and TRBJ2-3; D perhaps matches TRBD2 (5 bases). The CDR3 DNA sequence: TGTGCCATCAGTGGAACAGTGGGAGAGGATACGCAGTATTTT. This sequence encodes CAISGTVGEDTQYF.